A single sample is the source of the 8 T cell receptor beta chains below, sequenced in a study of blood T cell repertoires in COVID-19. Some clones are missing from TCRdb's copy, which holds only in-frame ones; the method was immunoSEQ multiplex PCR. The sample has about 150,000 clones, roughly 90% seen once. The specimen was peripheral blood. The receptors shown here come from a human donor in a cohort sampled during active COVID-19.

The chain employs TRBV19 and TRBJ1-5; D is unclear. The germline gives CDR1 LNHDA, CDR2 SQIVND (reference sequence). Trimming left V 0 bases short and J 8 bases short, with 17 bases between. There are 16 residues in the CDR3. The CDR3 reads CASSIESGSRIKPQHF. Written as DNA, the CDR3 is TGTGCCAGTAGTATAGAGTCGGGGTCTAGGATCAAGCCCCAGCATTTT.

Only one count was recorded for this clone. This chain links TRBV5-4 with TRBJ2-5; D unresolved. The CDR3 extends over 15 amino acids. CDR1 SGHNT and CDR2 YYREEE come from the germline V gene (reference sequence). The V end lost 0 bases, the J end lost 3 bases, and 12 bases lay between the germline ends. This chain's CDR3 is CASSLGLNRKETQYF. The CDR3 nucleotides read TGTGCCAGCAGCTTGGGGTTGAATAGAAAAGAGACCCAGTACTTC.

The rearrangement joins TRBV6-5 to TRBJ1-6; TRBD1 is a possible D gene (6 bases). The ends were cut back, 6 bases at V and 7 bases at J, with 16 bases in the middle. From germline, CDR1 is MNHEY and CDR2 SVGAGI. The CDR3 consists of 15 residues. CDR3 DNA: TGTGCCAGCAGCCTAACGTACAGGGCGAATTCACCCCTCCACTTT. Translating it yields CASSLTYRANSPLHF.

CDR3 in DNA: TGTGCCAGCAGCTTAGCGGGGGGGGCAGCTAACTATGGCTACACCTTC. This codes for CASSLAGGAANYGYTF. The V and J genes are TRBV7-2 and TRBJ1-2; tentative D call: TRBD1 (6 bases). The V end lost 0 bases, the J end lost 0 bases, and 11 bases lay between the germline ends. Germline values: CDR1 SGHTA, CDR2 FQGNSA. CDR3 length: 16 residues. Variable domain in full (rest from reference TRBV7-2 and TRBJ1-2): GAGVSQSPSNKVTEKGKDVELRCDPISGHTALYWYRQSLGQGLEFLIYFQGNSAPDKSGLPSDRFSAERTGGSVSTLTIQRTQQEDSAVYLCASSLAGGAANYGYTFGSGTRLTVV.

This clone was detected only once. The rearrangement links TRBV19 to TRBJ1-6; 7 bases are shared with TRBD1. Looked up from germline, CDR1 is LNHDA and CDR2 is SQIVND (reference sequence). This CDR3 has 14 amino acids. V shed 5 bases, J shed 7 bases, and the junction held 5 bases outside the gene matches. The CDR3 bases are TGTGCCAGTAGTGTGGACAGGTCAAATTCACCCCTCCACTTT. This gives the protein CASSVDRSNSPLHF.

The V call is TRBV3-1 (or the pseudogene TRBV3-2), the J call TRBJ2-3, with D uncertain. Germline V CDR1 and CDR2: LGHDT, YNNKEL (reference sequence). The CDR3 is made up of 12 amino acids. Between the trimmed V and J ends, which lost 2 bases and 8 bases, there was a span of 8 bases. CDR3 in amino acids: CASSQLSSTQYF. CDR3 sequence (DNA): TGTGCCAGCAGCCAACTCAGTTCTACGCAGTATTTT.

CDR3 amino acids: CASRADEKLFF. Here the CDR3 DNA reads TGTGCCAGCAGGGCTGATGAAAAACTGTTTTTT. V and J are TRBV28 and TRBJ1-4; D gene ambiguous. V lost 6 bases and J 6 bases, leaving 5 bases between the germline ends. CDR3 length: 11 amino acids. CDR1 and CDR2 (germline): MDHEN, SYDVKM. Variable domain in full (rest from reference TRBV28 and TRBJ1-4): DVKVTQSSRYLVKRTGEKVFLECVQDMDHENMFWYRQDPGLGLRLIYFSYDVKMKEKGDIPEGYSVSREKKERFSLILESASTNQTSMYLCASRADEKLFFGSGTQLSVL.

This clone was observed once. This chain connects TRBV6-1 to TRBJ2-1; 10 bases are shared with TRBD2. Trimming cost V 4 bases and J 6 bases; bases outside gene matches: 9. The CDR3 sequence is 16 residues long. Germline-derived CDR1 and CDR2 are MNHNS and SASEGT. The CDR3 coding sequence is TGTGCCAGCAGTGGTAATAGCGGGGGGCCGGGCAATGAGCAGTTCTTC. Its translation is CASSGNSGGPGNEQFF.